This T cell receptor beta chain originates from a study of cytomegalovirus exposure and HLA in healthy donors. As for the study in general: The early release's HLA-typed donors yielded roughly 85 million unique TCRs.

It was with 60 Vbeta and 13 Jbeta primers that the PCR ran. TCRdb's table, derived via immunoSEQ multiplex PCR, lists solely in-frame clones and lacks some. Here the sample spans about 110,000 clones, about 79% being singletons. The germline gives CDR1 MNHEY, CDR2 SMNVEV (reference sequence). The CDR3 is 12 residues long. The V and J ends lost 5 bases and 4 bases, in that order; junction bases with no gene match: 2. General study points: In a later analysis, CMV-associated beta chains were mostly HLA-associated, it appeared.

Details on this clone: The antigen remains undetermined.

The specimen sequenced was PBMCs. The gene calls are TRBV27 and TRBJ2-7; 7 nucleotides align to TRBD1. The receptor comes from a woman between 18 and 30 years old in good health and CMV-seropositive. This chain's CDR3 is CASSHRGYEQYF. CDR3 nucleotide sequence: TGTGCCAGCAGTCACAGGGGATACGAGCAGTACTTC.